The source of this TCR beta chain is a study of T-cell memory formation after mild COVID-19. Across the study: The two donors had largely donor-specific TCR clusters. Broader study findings: Clones shrinking from day 15 to 85 showed even CD4/CD8 mixes; later expanders tilted CD4+.

This clonotype was counted a few times. The antigen is not known. TCRalpha and TCRbeta libraries used 5'RACE with constant-segment primers and UMIs. A single record per CDR3 protein comes from TCRdb applying MiXCR to the 5' RACE reads. The top ten clones hold around 21% of a sample with about 340,000 distinct CDR3 sequences, 10% to 15% of them seen once. Germline CDR1 and CDR2: SGHRS and YFSETQ. V was clipped by 1 base and J by 8 bases, with 9 bases between them. The CDR3 is made up of 12 amino acids. The clonotype comes from a man aged 18 to 30 who had mild COVID-19 (a few samples of this study predate the infection). Cell type and time point are not known. The chain uses TRBV5-1 and TRBJ1-1, with D hard to call. Sequencing used PBMCs or a T cell subset sorted from them (not recorded which). In DNA form, the CDR3 reads TGCGCCAGCAGCTTGAGAGGATTCGAAGCTTTCTTT. Translated: CASSLRGFEAFF.